This record covers a single TCR beta chain. V was clipped by 1 base and J by 5 bases; unmatched bases: 6. The CDR3 length is 16 residues. Germline CDR1 is SGHRS and CDR2 is YFSETQ. The record originates from a study of graft-versus-host responses after intestinal transplantation. Sequencing was performed with immunoSEQ multiplex PCR; in TCRdb, only in-frame clones are kept and a portion is missing. The sample yields 57,000 or so clones, around nine tenths seen once. The receptor was isolated from a human patient who received an intestinal transplant, so some T cells may come from the graft donor. The rearrangement joins TRBV5-1 to TRBJ2-1, with TRBD2 matching 10 bases. Sample: PBMCs, taken approximately 120 days after intestinal transplantation. The CDR3 spells CASSLIAGGRDNEQFF. The DNA of the CDR3 is TGCGCCAGCAGCTTGATAGCGGGAGGTCGCGACAATGAGCAGTTCTTC.